This TCR beta chain is drawn from a study of regulatory T cells in long-lasting Graves disease. Time point: persistent/refractory GD, antithyroid drugs over 5 years with positive TRAb. The authors made the TCR library using RNA they extracted from PBMCs. Concerning this clonotype: The target antigen is unknown. Since a much larger clone is just one base distant, this may be a read error.

There are 16 residues in the CDR3. Germline CDR1 reads MNHEY; CDR2 reads SVGAGI. HTBI primers from iRepertoire and Arm-PCR of CDR3 regions yielded the TCR beta libraries. TCRdb reprocessed the multiplex PCR reads with MiXCR, giving one entry per CDR3 protein. The sample has 400,000 or so distinct CDR3 sequences, 23% seen once. Study conclusions and caveats: Persistent Graves' cases showed lower TCR diversity than newly diagnosed cases. A reduction in accuracy may have resulted from the small sample size.

V gene TRBV6-5 combines with J gene TRBJ1-2; the match to TRBD1 covers 7 bases. This TCR was recovered from a female donor with Graves disease. Sequencing used peripheral blood mononuclear cells (PBMCs), obtained when the disease was refractory, from a patient treated with antithyroid drugs. In nucleotides, the CDR3 is TGTGCCAGCAACCGGGACAGAAATCTCGATAACCATGGCTACACCTTC. Translated, it gives CASNRDRNLDNHGYTF.